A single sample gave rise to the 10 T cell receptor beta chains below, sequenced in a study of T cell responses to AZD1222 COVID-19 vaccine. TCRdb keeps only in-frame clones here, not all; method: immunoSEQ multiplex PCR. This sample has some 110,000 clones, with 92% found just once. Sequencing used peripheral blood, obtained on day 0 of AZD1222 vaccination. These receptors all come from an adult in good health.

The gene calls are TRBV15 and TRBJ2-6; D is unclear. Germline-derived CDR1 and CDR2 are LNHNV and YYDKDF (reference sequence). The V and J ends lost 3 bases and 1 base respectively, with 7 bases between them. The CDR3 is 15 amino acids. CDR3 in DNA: TGTGCCACCAGCAGGGCACCGTCTGGGGCCAACGTCCTGACTTTC. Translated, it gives CATSRAPSGANVLTF.

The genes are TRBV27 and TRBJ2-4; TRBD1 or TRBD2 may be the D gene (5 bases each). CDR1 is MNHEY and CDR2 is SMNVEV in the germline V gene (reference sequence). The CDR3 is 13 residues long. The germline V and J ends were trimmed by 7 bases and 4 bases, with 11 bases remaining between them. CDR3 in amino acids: CASKGTGKNIQYF. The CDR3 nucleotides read TGTGCCAGCAAAGGGACGGGGAAAAACATTCAGTACTTC.

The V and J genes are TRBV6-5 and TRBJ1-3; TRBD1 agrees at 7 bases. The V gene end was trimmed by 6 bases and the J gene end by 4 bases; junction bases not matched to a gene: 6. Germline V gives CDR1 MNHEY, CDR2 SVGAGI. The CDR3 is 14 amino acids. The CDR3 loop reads CASRRGQGGNTIYF. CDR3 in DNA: TGTGCCAGCAGGAGGGGGCAGGGCGGAAACACCATATATTTT.

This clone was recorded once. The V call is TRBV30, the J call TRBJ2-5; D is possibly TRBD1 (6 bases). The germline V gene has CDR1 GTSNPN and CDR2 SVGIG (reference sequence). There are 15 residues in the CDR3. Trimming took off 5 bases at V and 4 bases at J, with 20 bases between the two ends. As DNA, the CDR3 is TGTGCCTGGCGGACCATAAACGCAGGGGCAGAGACCCAGTACTTC. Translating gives CAWRTINAGAETQYF.

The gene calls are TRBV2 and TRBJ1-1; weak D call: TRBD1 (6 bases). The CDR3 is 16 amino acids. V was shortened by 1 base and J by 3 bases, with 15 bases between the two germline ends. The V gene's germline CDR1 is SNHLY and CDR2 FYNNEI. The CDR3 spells CASSEVVGGAHTEAFF. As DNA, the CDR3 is TGTGCCAGCAGTGAAGTAGTTGGGGGGGCGCACACTGAAGCTTTCTTT.

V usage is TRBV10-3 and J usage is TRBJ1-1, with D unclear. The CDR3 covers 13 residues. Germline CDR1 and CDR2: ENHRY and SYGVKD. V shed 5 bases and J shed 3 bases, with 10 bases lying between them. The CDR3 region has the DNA TGTGCCATCAGTTCGGGTCTGGACACTGAAGCTTTCTTT. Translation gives CAISSGLDTEAFF.

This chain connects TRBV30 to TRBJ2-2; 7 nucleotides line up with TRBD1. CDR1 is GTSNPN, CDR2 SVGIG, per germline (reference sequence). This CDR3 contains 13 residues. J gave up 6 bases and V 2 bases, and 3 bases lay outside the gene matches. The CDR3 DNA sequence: TGTGCCTGGAGTACCACAGGGGCCGGGGAGCTGTTTTTT. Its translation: CAWSTTGAGELFF.

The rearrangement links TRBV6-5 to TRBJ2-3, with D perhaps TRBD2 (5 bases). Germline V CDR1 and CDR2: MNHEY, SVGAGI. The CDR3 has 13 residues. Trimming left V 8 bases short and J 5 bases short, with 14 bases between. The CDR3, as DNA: TGTGCCAGCTGGCGGACTTTCAAAGATACGCAGTATTTT. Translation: CASWRTFKDTQYF.

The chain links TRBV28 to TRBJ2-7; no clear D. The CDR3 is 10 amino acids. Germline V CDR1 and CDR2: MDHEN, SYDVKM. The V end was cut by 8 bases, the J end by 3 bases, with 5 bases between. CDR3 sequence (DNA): TGTGCCAGCGGAAACTACGAGCAGTACTTC. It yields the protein CASGNYEQYF.

CDR3 region: CASSIDQRNSPLHF. The CDR3, as DNA: TGTGCCAGTAGTATAGACCAGCGTAATTCACCCCTCCACTTT. The rearrangement uses TRBV19 and TRBJ1-6; no clear D gene. Trimming shortened V by 0 bases and J by 6 bases, and 6 bases separated the two germline ends. The CDR3 is 14 residues long. Germline V lookup: CDR1 LNHDA, CDR2 SQIVND (reference sequence).